The 5 T cell receptor beta chains listed next were all sequenced from one sample in a study of blood T cell repertoires in COVID-19. Only in-frame clones appear in the TCRdb table, and some are missing; sequencing was by immunoSEQ multiplex PCR. The table lists approximately 90,000 clones, more than 80% of them singletons, with about a fifth in the top ten. The specimen sequenced was peripheral blood. These receptors originate from a woman older than 75 with acute or convalescent COVID-19.

The rearrangement uses TRBV3-1 (or the pseudogene TRBV3-2) and TRBJ2-1; possibly TRBD2 for D (5 bases). Germline V gene lookup returns CDR1 LGHDT and CDR2 YNNKEL (reference sequence). The CDR3 spans 12 residues. Trimming removed 1 base at V and 15 bases at J, with 13 bases between. CDR3 residues: CASSQGQLARFF. The CDR3 DNA is TGTGCCAGCAGCCAAGGGCAGCTAGCTCGGTTCTTC.

This clone was found a few times. The chain joins TRBV2 to TRBJ1-6, with TRBD1 as a possible D gene (5 bases). The CDR3 contains 16 residues. Germline lookup yields CDR1 SNHLY and CDR2 FYNNEI. Between the trimmed V and J ends, which lost 4 bases and 7 bases, there was a span of 17 bases. The CDR3, as DNA: TGTGCCAGCAGTGCCACCCCCGGGGGTATGAATTCACCCCTCCACTTT. Translated, it gives CASSATPGGMNSPLHF.

This clone was recorded a few times. The chain couples TRBV2 to TRBJ1-1; D possibly corresponds to TRBD1 (5 bases). V lost 8 bases, J lost 10 bases, and 17 bases lay in between. The CDR3 consists of 12 residues. CDR1 SNHLY and CDR2 FYNNEI come from the germline V gene. CDR3 protein: CASRYGRDRAFF. The CDR3 bases are TGTGCCAGCCGATACGGCAGGGATCGAGCTTTCTTT.

The genes are TRBV11-2 and TRBJ1-5; maybe TRBD1 (5 bases). V was clipped by 5 bases and J by 4 bases, with 15 bases between them. CDR1 SGHAT and CDR2 FQNNGV come from the germline V gene. The CDR3 loop spans 15 amino acids. CDR3 nucleotides: TGTGCCAGCAGCCTCGGGGGAGGGAATAATCAGCCCCAGCATTTT. Its translation is CASSLGGGNNQPQHF.

The chain uses TRBV19 and TRBJ2-5, with 15 positions matching TRBD2. The CDR3 runs 16 residues. Germline CDR1 and CDR2: LNHDA and SQIVND (reference sequence). J lost 6 bases, V lost 5 bases, and 7 bases had no gene match. CDR3 protein: CASSQGLAGGAKTQYF. CDR3 coding DNA: TGTGCCAGTAGTCAGGGACTAGCGGGGGGAGCGAAGACCCAGTACTTC.